Below, one TCR beta chain is given with its context. Repertoires were generated with immunoSEQ multiplex PCR, while TCRdb's copy carries only in-frame clones and drops some. This sample yields hundreds of thousands of clones, of which 85% to 95% are seen a single time; 1.9% belongs to the top ten. Participant-reported clinical history was the basis for cohort assignment. Symptom resolution, clearance, or two negative PCRs marked donors in Cohort 3 as recovered. The record originates from a study of blood T cell repertoires in COVID-19. About the research overall: Sites across the United States, Italy and Spain contributed samples from acute and convalescent COVID-19. T cells, B-cell-depleted T cells, or PBMCs supplied cDNA or gDNA.

Sequencing was performed on PBMCs or T cells enriched from blood (not recorded which). The TCR was taken from a woman aged 18 to 35 who had recovered from COVID-19.

The DNA for the CDR3 is TGCGCCAGCAGCCAAGAAGGAGGGACAGGATCATATTTT. This gives the protein CASSQEGGTGSYF. The chain couples TRBV4-1 to TRBJ1-3; 8 nucleotides line up with TRBD1. CDR1 and CDR2 from the germline V gene are MGHRA and YSYEKL. The length of the CDR3 is 13 residues. Unmatched junction bases numbered 7, after V lost 0 bases and J lost 15 bases.